This section outlines one TCR beta chain sequence together with its context. Its antigen remains unidentified. Sample time point: sample taken at primary tumor resection. No cell sorting; template was whole RNA from tumor, lung tissue or PBMC. The data are from a study of spatial heterogeneity in lung cancer. Germline lookup yields CDR1 LGHNA and CDR2 YNFKEQ. The CDR3 extends over 16 amino acids. J gave up 1 base and V 5 bases, and 7 bases lay outside the gene matches. The study's findings and limits: Expanded alpha and beta TCR counts within tumors tracked tumor mutation counts.

Via MiXCR, TCRdb re-called the 5' RACE reads, giving one row per CDR3 protein. This table holds about 9,800 distinct CDR3 sequences, approximately 54% found once. The sample was lung tumor tissue, taken at surgery. The gene calls are TRBV4-2 and TRBJ2-3; 9 bases are shared with TRBD2. This TCR derives from a female donor with early-stage non-small cell lung cancer. CDR3 bases: TGTGCCAGCAGCGGGGGAGCGGGGGGCGGCACAGATACGCAGTATTTT. Translation gives CASSGGAGGGTDTQYF.